This paragraph covers one T cell receptor (beta chain) sequence. Libraries were prepared by immunoSEQ multiplex PCR; TCRdb keeps only in-frame clonotypes and omits some of them. Of under 250,000 clones in the sample, approximately 84% were seen once. Individuals aged about 18 to 100 years were recruited from approximately 22 US areas. Categorization into cohorts depended on clinical history that participants reported. This entry comes from a study of blood T cell repertoires in COVID-19. Study summary: The study drew acute and convalescent COVID-19 samples from the United States, Italy and Spain.

With 2 bases removed from V and 8 bases from J, the gap between germline ends came to 16 bases. The CDR3 covers 16 residues. Germline V lookup: CDR1 LGHNA, CDR2 YNFKEQ. Source material: PBMCs or T cells enriched from blood (not recorded which). This clonotype originated in a man aged 55 to 70 who had recovered from COVID-19. The chain recombines TRBV4-2 with TRBJ1-6; D uncertain. The CDR3 nucleotides read TGTGCCAGCAGCCAACCAGACCCCGGCGGGGATTCACCCCTCCACTTT. Translating gives CASSQPDPGGDSPLHF.